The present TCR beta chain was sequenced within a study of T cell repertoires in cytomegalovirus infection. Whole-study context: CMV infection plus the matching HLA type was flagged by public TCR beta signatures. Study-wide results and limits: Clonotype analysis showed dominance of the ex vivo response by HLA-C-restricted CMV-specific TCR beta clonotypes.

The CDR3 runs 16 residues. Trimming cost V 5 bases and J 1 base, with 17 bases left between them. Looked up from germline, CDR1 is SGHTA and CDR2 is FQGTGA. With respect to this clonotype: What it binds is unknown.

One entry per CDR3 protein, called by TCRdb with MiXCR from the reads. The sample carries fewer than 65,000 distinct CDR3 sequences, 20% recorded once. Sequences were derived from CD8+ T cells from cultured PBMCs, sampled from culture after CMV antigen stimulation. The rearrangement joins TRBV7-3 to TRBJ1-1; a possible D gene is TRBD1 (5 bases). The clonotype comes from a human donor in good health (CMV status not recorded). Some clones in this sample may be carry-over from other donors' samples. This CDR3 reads CASSPKVGRRNTEAFF. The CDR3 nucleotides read TGTGCCAGCAGCCCTAAAGTGGGGCGCCGGAACACTGAAGCTTTCTTT.